The table lists the clone carrying this T cell receptor beta chain with many counts. As yet, its antigen is unknown. In TCRdb, the 5' RACE reads were re-called with MiXCR into one record per CDR3 protein. The sample holds approximately 540,000 distinct CDR3 sequences; roughly an eighth are singletons and the top ten take approximately 6.2%. V dropped 5 bases and J dropped 6 bases, with 19 bases sitting between them. The CDR3 runs to 16 residues. Germline loops: CDR1 SGHAT, CDR2 FQNNGV. The data originate from a study of CD8 T cells in ankylosing spondylitis. Study-wide results and limits: Seemingly characteristic of ankylosing spondylitis blood was a TCR beta motif consisting of about 8 highly homologous variants. Matched ankylosing spondylitis synovial fluid reportedly contained a significantly enriched population of disease-linked clones.

The chain couples TRBV11-2 to TRBJ2-2; D is possibly TRBD1 (6 bases). Sequenced sample: blood, either unsorted or a sorted T cell fraction (not recorded which). This receptor was obtained from a male donor with ankylosing spondylitis. Here the CDR3 reads CASSTRTEMRSGELFF. The CDR3 DNA reads as TGTGCCAGCAGCACAAGGACAGAAATGAGGTCCGGGGAGCTGTTTTTT.